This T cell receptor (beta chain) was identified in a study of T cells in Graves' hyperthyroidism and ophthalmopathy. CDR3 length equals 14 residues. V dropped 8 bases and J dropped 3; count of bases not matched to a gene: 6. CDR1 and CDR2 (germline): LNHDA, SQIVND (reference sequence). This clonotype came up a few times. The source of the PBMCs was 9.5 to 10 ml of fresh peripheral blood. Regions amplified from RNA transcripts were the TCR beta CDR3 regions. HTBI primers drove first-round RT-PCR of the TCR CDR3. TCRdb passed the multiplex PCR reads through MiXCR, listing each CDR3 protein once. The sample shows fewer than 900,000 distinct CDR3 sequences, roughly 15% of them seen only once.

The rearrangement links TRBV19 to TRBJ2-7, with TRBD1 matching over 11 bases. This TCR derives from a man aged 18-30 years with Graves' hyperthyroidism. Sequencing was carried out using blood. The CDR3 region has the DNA TGTGCCAGTGCGGCCGGGACAGGGGGCTACGAGCAGTACTTC. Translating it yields CASAAGTGGYEQYF.